This TCR beta chain emerged from a study of glioma-infiltrating T cells. Study observations and caveats: Very few CDR3 sequences were shared between tissue and blood.

Concerning this clonotype itself: Its antigen is unidentified.

The CDR3 extends over 15 amino acids. Germline CDR1 and CDR2: DFQATT and SNEGSKA (reference sequence). V lost 0 bases, J lost 2 bases, and 13 bases lay in between. Amplification of TCR alpha and beta CDR3 regions from RNA used iRepertoire nested multiplex PCR. TCRdb re-called the multiplex PCR reads with MiXCR, one entry per CDR3 protein. Found here are some 85,000 distinct CDR3 sequences, 20% to 25% of them singletons; the top ten hold roughly 7%. The rearrangement uses TRBV20-1 and TRBJ2-5; perhaps TRBD1 as D (6 bases). The sequence derives from a human donor with low-grade glioma or glioblastoma, undergoing nonglioma brain surgery, or in good health (not recorded which). The sample taken for sequencing was glioma tissue, nonneoplastic brain tissue, or PBMCs (not recorded which). The CDR3 region is CSARDWDTPQETQYF. The DNA of the CDR3 is TGCAGTGCTAGAGATTGGGACACCCCACAAGAGACCCAGTACTTC.